Presented here are 3 T cell receptor beta chains from one specimen sequenced in a study of T cell responses to AZD1222 COVID-19 vaccine. Sequencing used immunoSEQ multiplex PCR; TCRdb keeps in-frame clones, though not all of them. Of over 100,000 clones listed, 70% to 90% are singletons. Source: peripheral blood, taken on day 0 of AZD1222 vaccination. The receptors originated from an adult in good health.

The chain has TRBV7-9 and TRBJ1-1; TRBD1 might be the D (5 bases). Germline CDR1 SEHNR, CDR2 FQNEAQ (reference sequence). The length of the CDR3 is 16 residues. The germline V and J ends were trimmed by 1 base and 0 bases, with 12 bases remaining between them. The CDR3 is CASSLGAGPLNTEAFF. As DNA, the CDR3 is TGTGCCAGCAGCTTAGGGGCAGGGCCCCTGAACACTGAAGCTTTCTTT.

This clone showed up just a few times. The rearrangement links TRBV27 to TRBJ1-4; D remains unclear. This CDR3 has 14 amino acids. Germline loops: CDR1 MNHEY, CDR2 SMNVEV (reference sequence). With 4 bases removed from V and 4 bases from J, the gap between germline ends came to 10 bases. This CDR3 reads CASSSAAGNEKLFF. CDR3 DNA sequence: TGTGCCAGCAGTTCGGCAGCGGGTAATGAAAAACTGTTTTTT.

This chain connects TRBV7-9 to TRBJ2-2; 7 bases line up with TRBD1. Germline V lookup: CDR1 SEHNR, CDR2 FQNEAQ (reference sequence). The junction had 4 bases not matched to a gene; V was cut back by 5 bases and J by 4 bases. The CDR3 contains 14 residues. This CDR3 is CASSPGQVTGELFF. Written as DNA, the CDR3 is TGTGCCAGCAGCCCCGGACAGGTCACCGGGGAGCTGTTTTTT. Full variable domain (remainder filled in from reference TRBV7-9 and TRBJ2-2): DTGVSQNPRHKITKRGQNVTFRCDPISEHNRLYWYRQTLGQGPEFLTYFQNEAQLEKSRLLSDRFSAERPKGSFSTLEIQRTEQGDSAMYLCASSPGQVTGELFFGEGSRLTVL.